A selection of T cell receptor beta chains follows, all from one sample in a study of siplizumab effects on memory and regulatory T cells. Sequencing was performed with immunoSEQ multiplex PCR; in TCRdb, only in-frame clones are kept and a portion is missing. The data show over 85,000 clones, 94% seen once. Specimen: non-Treg CD4+ T cells sorted from blood. These receptors originate from a human donor in good health. Both conserved end residues are part of each CDR3. D genes are given only for firm matches. Not every row has a clone size; where given, it reads once, few, many or a size class.

v_gene: TRBV19
abundance: .
d_gene: .
j_gene: TRBJ1-1
CDR3nt: TGTGCCAGTAGTATAAGAGCGGGGGCGAACACTGAAGCTTTCTTT
CDR3aa: CASSIRAGANTEAFF

v_gene: TRBV4-1
abundance: .
d_gene: .
j_gene: TRBJ2-6
CDR3nt: TGCGCCAGCAGCCAAGATCCTCCCGTCTCTGGGGCCAACGTCCTGACTTTC
CDR3aa: CASSQDPPVSGANVLTF

v_gene: TRBV7-8
abundance: .
d_gene: TRBD1
j_gene: TRBJ1-1
CDR3nt: TGTGCCAGCAGCTTCGGGACAGGGGGCGGGTTTGAAGCTTTCTTT
CDR3aa: CASSFGTGGGFEAFF

v_gene: TRBV5-6
abundance: .
d_gene: .
j_gene: TRBJ1-5
CDR3nt: TGTGCCAGCAGCTTGTCCAAGGGTAGGGTCTACCAGCCCCAGCATTTT
CDR3aa: CASSLSKGRVYQPQHF

v_gene: TRBV5-1
abundance: .
d_gene: .
j_gene: TRBJ2-7
CDR3nt: TGCGCCAGCAGCGCCTCGACAGGTCTCGAGCAGTACTTC
CDR3aa: CASSASTGLEQYF

v_gene: TRBV5-4
abundance: .
d_gene: .
j_gene: TRBJ1-4
CDR3nt: TGTGCCAGCAGCCATGACCTTGGGCGAACTAATGAAAAACTGTTTTTT
CDR3aa: CASSHDLGRTNEKLFF

v_gene: TRBV7-2
abundance: .
d_gene: .
j_gene: TRBJ1-3
CDR3nt: TGTGCCAGCAGCTTAACGGTCACCGGCTCTGGAAACACCATATATTTT
CDR3aa: CASSLTVTGSGNTIYF

v_gene: TRBV6-1
abundance: .
d_gene: TRBD1
j_gene: TRBJ1-4
CDR3nt: TGTGCCAGCAGTCGGACAGGGATTGAAAAACTGTTTTTT
CDR3aa: CASSRTGIEKLFF

v_gene: TRBV19
abundance: .
d_gene: TRBD2
j_gene: TRBJ2-1
CDR3nt: TGTGCCACCTCGGGACTAGCGGTCTACAATGAGCAGTTCTTC
CDR3aa: CATSGLAVYNEQFF

v_gene: TRBV19
abundance: .
d_gene: .
j_gene: TRBJ2-1
CDR3nt: TGTGCCAGTGGGGGCAGTGAGCAGTTCTTC
CDR3aa: CASGGSEQFF

v_gene: TRBV2
abundance: .
d_gene: .
j_gene: TRBJ1-5
CDR3nt: TGTGCCAGCAGTGATCTGTCGGCAAGTCAGCCCCAGCATTTT
CDR3aa: CASSDLSASQPQHF

v_gene: TRBV7-3
abundance: .
d_gene: TRBD1
j_gene: TRBJ2-3
CDR3nt: TGTGCCAGCAGCTTAGGGGCCGGGGTACAGGGGGATACGCAGTATTTT
CDR3aa: CASSLGAGVQGDTQYF

v_gene: TRBV5-4
abundance: .
d_gene: .
j_gene: TRBJ2-7
CDR3nt: TGTGCCACCGATGAGCGGTACTTC
CDR3aa: CATDERYF

v_gene: TRBV2
abundance: .
d_gene: TRBD1
j_gene: TRBJ2-7
CDR3nt: TGTGCCAGCAGAGCGGACAGGGGGCTCACCTACGAGCAGTACTTC
CDR3aa: CASRADRGLTYEQYF

v_gene: TRBV6-1
abundance: .
d_gene: TRBD2
j_gene: TRBJ2-2
CDR3nt: TGTGCCTTCAGGACTAGCGGGATTAGCACCGGGGAGCTGTTTTTT
CDR3aa: CAFRTSGISTGELFF

v_gene: TRBV5-4
abundance: .
d_gene: TRBD1
j_gene: TRBJ1-2
CDR3nt: TGTGCCAGCAGCTTACGGGACAGCTACTATGGCTACACCTTC
CDR3aa: CASSLRDSYYGYTF

v_gene: TRBV4-1
abundance: .
d_gene: .
j_gene: TRBJ2-1
CDR3nt: TGCGCCAGCAGCCAAGGGCTAGCCGACTACAATGAGCAGTTCTTC
CDR3aa: CASSQGLADYNEQFF

v_gene: TRBV11-2
abundance: .
d_gene: TRBD1
j_gene: TRBJ2-2
CDR3nt: TGTGCCAGCAGCTTAGAGCCCGGGACAGGGAACACCGGGGAGCTGTTTTTT
CDR3aa: CASSLEPGTGNTGELFF

v_gene: TRBV5-4
abundance: .
d_gene: .
j_gene: TRBJ2-5
CDR3nt: TGTGCCAGCCATCCTACGGGGAATGGAGAGACCCAGTACTTC
CDR3aa: CASHPTGNGETQYF

v_gene: TRBV9
abundance: .
d_gene: TRBD2
j_gene: TRBJ2-1
CDR3nt: TGTGCCAGCAGCGCAACCCCCCACCCCCGGCTAGCGGGAGTGACCAATGAGCAGTTCTTC
CDR3aa: CASSATPHPRLAGVTNEQFF

v_gene: TRBV27
abundance: .
d_gene: TRBD2
j_gene: TRBJ2-1
CDR3nt: TGTGCCAGCAGTCCAAGTCCGACTAGCGGAAATGAGCAGTTCTTC
CDR3aa: CASSPSPTSGNEQFF

v_gene: TRBV27
abundance: .
d_gene: .
j_gene: TRBJ1-5
CDR3nt: TGTGCCAGCAGTTTAACTTCGACTAGGGGAAAATTCAATCAGCCCCAGCATTTT
CDR3aa: CASSLTSTRGKFNQPQHF

v_gene: TRBV5-8
abundance: .
d_gene: TRBD2
j_gene: TRBJ2-3
CDR3nt: TGTGCCAGCCGGACTAGCGGCACAGATACGCAGTATTTT
CDR3aa: CASRTSGTDTQYF

v_gene: TRBV4-3
abundance: .
d_gene: .
j_gene: TRBJ2-7
CDR3nt: TGCGCCAGCAGCCAAGACTCCGGCTACGAGCAGTACTTC
CDR3aa: CASSQDSGYEQYF

v_gene: TRBV7-8
abundance: .
d_gene: TRBD1
j_gene: TRBJ1-2
CDR3nt: TGTGCCAGCAGCGCGAGAACAGGGGGGACTTATGGCTACACCTTC
CDR3aa: CASSARTGGTYGYTF

v_gene: TRBV11-3
abundance: .
d_gene: .
j_gene: TRBJ2-3
CDR3nt: TGTGCCAGCAGCTTACGGGTTTCAAGCACAGATACGCAGTATTTT
CDR3aa: CASSLRVSSTDTQYF

v_gene: TRBV6-6
abundance: .
d_gene: .
j_gene: TRBJ1-2
CDR3nt: TGTGCCAGCAGTTACTTAGGGAGGAATCGCTACACCTTC
CDR3aa: CASSYLGRNRYTF

v_gene: TRBV5-4
abundance: .
d_gene: .
j_gene: TRBJ2-7
CDR3nt: TGTGCCAGCAGCTTAGTAGGTGTCGGAACCTACGAGCAGTACTTC
CDR3aa: CASSLVGVGTYEQYF

v_gene: TRBV4-1
abundance: .
d_gene: TRBD2
j_gene: TRBJ2-1
CDR3nt: TGCGCCAGCAGCCAACCTCTAGCGGCTAGCGGCCCTCCACGATGGGAGCAGTTCTTC
CDR3aa: CASSQPLAASGPPRWEQFF

v_gene: TRBV6-5
abundance: .
d_gene: .
j_gene: TRBJ1-5
CDR3nt: TGTGCCAGCGGCAGGGATGGCAATCAGCCCCAGCATTTT
CDR3aa: CASGRDGNQPQHF

v_gene: TRBV27
abundance: .
d_gene: TRBD1
j_gene: TRBJ1-6
CDR3nt: TGTGCCAGCAGTTTAGTCGCAGGGGGGTTCAATTCACCCCTCCACTTT
CDR3aa: CASSLVAGGFNSPLHF

v_gene: TRBV6-5
abundance: .
d_gene: TRBD1
j_gene: TRBJ1-6
CDR3nt: TGTGCCACCGCAGGGGGCCTGGATAATTCACCCCTCCACTTT
CDR3aa: CATAGGLDNSPLHF

v_gene: TRBV28
abundance: .
d_gene: TRBD2
j_gene: TRBJ2-7
CDR3nt: TGTGCCAGCAGTTTTAGTAGCGGGAAGAACTACGAGCAGTACTTC
CDR3aa: CASSFSSGKNYEQYF

v_gene: TRBV5-1
abundance: .
d_gene: .
j_gene: TRBJ2-7
CDR3nt: TGCGCCAGTTCAGTCGTTCCTGACTCCTACGAGCAGTACTTC
CDR3aa: CASSVVPDSYEQYF

v_gene: TRBV7-9
abundance: .
d_gene: TRBD2
j_gene: TRBJ2-1
CDR3nt: TGTGCCACTTTCCGACTCGAGGGACTACCCTCCTACAATGAGCAGTTCTTC
CDR3aa: CATFRLEGLPSYNEQFF

v_gene: TRBV4-1
abundance: .
d_gene: .
j_gene: TRBJ2-5
CDR3nt: TGCGCCAGCAGCCAAGGGGGCCAGCAACTCCAAGAGACCCAGTACTTC
CDR3aa: CASSQGGQQLQETQYF

v_gene: TRBV6-1
abundance: .
d_gene: .
j_gene: TRBJ1-1
CDR3nt: TGTGCCAGCATATGGGGGGTGAACACTGAAGCTTTCTTT
CDR3aa: CASIWGVNTEAFF

v_gene: TRBV7-9
abundance: .
d_gene: .
j_gene: TRBJ1-2
CDR3nt: TGTGCCAGCAGCTTAGGTGGGGACTATGGCTACACCTTC
CDR3aa: CASSLGGDYGYTF

v_gene: TRBV6-1
abundance: .
d_gene: TRBD1
j_gene: TRBJ2-7
CDR3nt: TGTGCCAGCAGACCGGGACAGGAGGACGAGCAGTACTTC
CDR3aa: CASRPGQEDEQYF

v_gene: TRBV19
abundance: .
d_gene: .
j_gene: TRBJ1-5
CDR3nt: TGTGCCAGTAGTATCCCCAGCAATCAGCCCCAGCATTTT
CDR3aa: CASSIPSNQPQHF

v_gene: TRBV9
abundance: .
d_gene: .
j_gene: TRBJ1-3
CDR3nt: TGTGCCAGCAGCGTAGGGCGGGGCTCTGGAAACACCATATATTTT
CDR3aa: CASSVGRGSGNTIYF

v_gene: TRBV14
abundance: .
d_gene: .
j_gene: TRBJ1-3
CDR3nt: TGTGCCAGCAGCCAAGATTCGGGAGTTGGAAACACCATATATTTT
CDR3aa: CASSQDSGVGNTIYF

v_gene: TRBV2
abundance: .
d_gene: .
j_gene: TRBJ2-7
CDR3nt: TGTGCCAGCAGTGAGGACAGACTATACGAGCAGTACTTC
CDR3aa: CASSEDRLYEQYF

v_gene: TRBV9
abundance: .
d_gene: TRBD1
j_gene: TRBJ2-1
CDR3nt: TGTGCCAGCAGCCAACAGGGGGATTCCTACAATGAGCAGTTCTTC
CDR3aa: CASSQQGDSYNEQFF

v_gene: TRBV7-6
abundance: .
d_gene: .
j_gene: TRBJ2-5
CDR3nt: TGTGCCAGCAGCGCGGGACCGGAGGGCTGGTACTTC
CDR3aa: CASSAGPEGWYF

v_gene: TRBV19
abundance: few
d_gene: .
j_gene: TRBJ1-1
CDR3nt: TGTGCCAGTAGTAAACAACAGGGACTGAACACTGAAGCTTTCTTT
CDR3aa: CASSKQQGLNTEAFF

v_gene: TRBV30
abundance: .
d_gene: .
j_gene: TRBJ1-6
CDR3nt: TGTGCCTGGAGTTCCTCCCGGGCGGGGGCCCTAAATTCACCCCTCCACTTT
CDR3aa: CAWSSSRAGALNSPLHF

v_gene: TRBV5-1
abundance: .
d_gene: .
j_gene: TRBJ1-1
CDR3nt: TGCGCCAGCAGCTTGGTTCTGGGGGCTGGCACTGAAGCTTTCTTT
CDR3aa: CASSLVLGAGTEAFF

v_gene: TRBV30
abundance: .
d_gene: .
j_gene: TRBJ1-1
CDR3nt: TGTGCCTGGGCTCCGCAGGGCACTGAAGCTTTCTTT
CDR3aa: CAWAPQGTEAFF

v_gene: TRBV10-2
abundance: .
d_gene: .
j_gene: TRBJ1-1
CDR3nt: TGCGCCAGCCCTGACCAGGCGAGGGCTTTCTTT
CDR3aa: CASPDQARAFF

v_gene: TRBV4-2
abundance: .
d_gene: TRBD1
j_gene: TRBJ2-7
CDR3nt: TGTGCCAGCAGCCAAGAAGGGGACAGGGACGAGCAGTACTTC
CDR3aa: CASSQEGDRDEQYF

v_gene: TRBV30
abundance: .
d_gene: .
j_gene: TRBJ1-2
CDR3nt: TGTGCCTGGAGTGAGGGGCGGCACCCTAACTATGGCTACACCTTC
CDR3aa: CAWSEGRHPNYGYTF